Reported below is one TCR beta chain. Sorted-subset replicate PCR reactions were performed with around 200 ng DNA, corresponding to 25,000 to 35,000 T cell genomes. Clones were sequenced by immunoSEQ multiplex PCR, and TCRdb holds only the in-frame ones, with some missing. The sample lists roughly 1 million clones, roughly 75% seen once, with about 1.5% in the top ten. This sample stems from a study of shared clonotypes between healthy human individuals. Trimming removed 1 base from V and 5 bases from J, with 11 bases in between. The CDR3 is 15 residues long. Germline V gene lookup returns CDR1 SEHNR and CDR2 FQNEAQ (reference sequence).

Sequenced input: memory CD4+ T cells sorted from blood. Subset meaning: CD45RA-negative fraction. This clonotype originated in a man between 18 and 35 years old in good health. The chain links TRBV7-9 to TRBJ1-4; D remains unclear. The CDR3 protein is CASSLGQVENEKLFF. CDR3 nucleotides: TGTGCCAGCAGCTTAGGCCAGGTGGAGAATGAAAAACTGTTTTTT.